This T cell receptor beta chain was obtained from a study of OX40 agonist ivuxolimab in advanced cancers. Prior autoimmune disease or systemic immunosuppression barred patients. At baseline, cycle 4 day 1, and cycle 7 day 1, blood was sampled. In its sample, this clone was seen once. Antigen unknown. CDR3 length: 13 residues. Germline CDR1 SEHNR, CDR2 FQNEAQ (reference sequence). V lost 1 base and J lost 11; bases outside the gene matches: 7. Clones were sequenced by immunoSEQ multiplex PCR, and TCRdb holds only the in-frame ones, with some missing. The sample consists of tens of thousands of clones, approximately 86% of them appearing once. Study outcomes and limitations: Dosing at 0.1 to 3.0 mg/kg was accompanied by clonal expansion of CD4+ and CD8+ blood T cells by week 6.

This receptor was taken from an adult with an advanced solid tumor such as melanoma, head and neck, liver or kidney cancer. The sequences come from CD4+ or CD8+ T cells sorted from blood, collected in a trial of the OX40 agonist ivuxolimab. The chain couples TRBV7-9 to TRBJ1-2, with 7 positions matching TRBD1. The CDR3 DNA reads TGTGCCAGCAGCTTAGAGGCCAGGGGGGAATACACCTTC. Translation: CASSLEARGEYTF.